The entry that follows covers one TCR beta chain sequence. The source of the sample is a study of OX40 agonist ivuxolimab in advanced cancers. Study information: Dose-escalation patients had hepatocellular carcinoma, melanoma, renal cell or head and neck cancer.

Autoimmune disease history or systemic immunosuppression disqualified patients. Patients had blood sampled at baseline and again on cycle 4 day 1 and cycle 7 day 1. Libraries were prepared by immunoSEQ multiplex PCR; TCRdb keeps only in-frame clonotypes and omits some of them. The table includes about 28,000 clones, approximately 83% detected once. Germline V gene sequence: CDR1 SGDLS, CDR2 YYNGEE. The CDR3 contains 15 residues. V dropped 2 bases and J dropped 0; count of bases not matched to a gene: 4. Sequencing was performed on CD4+ or CD8+ T cells sorted from blood, taken in a trial of the OX40 agonist ivuxolimab. The chain couples TRBV9 to TRBJ1-1; 7 bases align to TRBD1. This TCR was recovered from an adult with an advanced solid tumor such as melanoma, head and neck, liver or kidney cancer. CDR3 coding DNA: TGTGCCAGCAGCGTGCAGGGGGACATGAACACTGAAGCTTTCTTT. This sequence encodes CASSVQGDMNTEAFF.